Below, 7 T cell receptor beta chains from the same sample are listed, as sequenced in a study of early T cells in non-severe SARS-CoV-2 infection. TCRdb itself ran the 5' RACE reads through MiXCR, one entry per CDR3 protein. The sample records 30,000 to 35,000 distinct CDR3 sequences, roughly 5.7% being singletons. Sequenced sample: whole blood. The receptors were gathered from an adult who was a healthcare worker with PCR-confirmed SARS-CoV-2 infection or an uninfected control (not recorded which).

This clonotype appeared many times. The chain carries TRBV7-6 and TRBJ2-1, with a possible D match to TRBD2 (5 bases). V lost 5 bases and J 4 bases, leaving 15 bases between the germline ends. The CDR3 is 15 amino acids. From germline, CDR1 is SGHVS and CDR2 FNYEAQ. CDR3 DNA sequence: TGTGCCAGCAGCGCTAGGTCGGGGAGTTACAATGAGCAGTTCTTC. Amino acids: CASSARSGSYNEQFF.

Ten or more counts support this clonotype. CDR3 DNA sequence: TGCAGCGTAGACAGGGGGTTGAGAACTGAAGCTTTCTTT. Translation gives CSVDRGLRTEAFF. The chain employs TRBV29-1 and TRBJ1-1, with 9 bases lining up with TRBD1. The CDR3 sequence is 13 residues long. V shed 6 bases, J shed 5 bases, and the junction held 7 bases outside the gene matches. Per germline, CDR1 SQVTM and CDR2 ANQGSEA.

This clonotype has more than one count but fewer than ten. The rearrangement links TRBV5-1 to TRBJ2-1; 7 bases align to TRBD1. V shed 0 bases and J 4 bases; nucleotides not matched to a gene: 7. The CDR3 has 16 residues. Germline-derived CDR1 and CDR2 are SGHRS and YFSETQ. CDR3 residues: CASSLDRGLSYNEQFF. DNA for the CDR3: TGCGCCAGCAGCTTGGACAGGGGCCTGTCTTACAATGAGCAGTTCTTC.

This clonotype was recorded at least ten times. The CDR3 coding sequence is TGCAGTGCTGGGTGGGCTAGCGGCTACAATGAGCAGTTCTTC. Translating it yields CSAGWASGYNEQFF. The rearrangement joins TRBV20-1 to TRBJ2-1; 7 bases align to TRBD2. V shed 5 bases and J 3 bases; nucleotides not matched to a gene: 7. CDR3 length: 14 amino acids. The germline CDR1 and CDR2 sequences are DFQATT and SNEGSKA (reference sequence).

This clonotype was picked up many times. J is TRBJ2-7 and V is TRBV21-1; TRBD1 is the table's D call and was not checked against the DNA. TRBV21-1 is tagged as a pseudogene. The CDR3 runs 10 residues. Here the CDR3 reads CASSAPEQYV. The CDR3 DNA follows: TGTGCCAGCAGCGCGCCCGAGCAGTACGTC.

Many counts were recorded for this clonotype. The chain recombines TRBV27 with TRBJ1-1; unclear D gene. The V end was cut by 5 bases, the J end by 3 bases, with 10 bases between. The germline gives CDR1 MNHEY, CDR2 SMNVEV (reference sequence). The CDR3 extends over 13 amino acids. CDR3 sequence: CASSRNGDTEAFF. CDR3 nucleotides: TGTGCCAGCAGTAGGAATGGGGACACTGAAGCTTTCTTT.

Only a few counts were recorded for this clonotype. J is TRBJ2-1 and V is TRBV2; D possibly uses TRBD1 or TRBD2 (6 bases each). V was shortened by 6 bases and J by 7 bases, with 16 bases between the two germline ends. CDR1 and CDR2 from the germline V gene are SNHLY and FYNNEI. The CDR3 spans 14 residues. The DNA of the CDR3 is TGTGCCAGCAGAAAGGGGGGAGTAGAGAATGAGCAGTTCTTC. It specifies CASRKGGVENEQFF.